This T cell receptor (beta chain) originates from a study of blood T cell repertoires in COVID-19. Study as a whole: Material from acute and convalescent COVID-19 was sourced from the United States, Italy and Spain.

Profiling relied on immunoSEQ multiplex PCR, and the TCRdb table lists in-frame clones only, not all of them. This sample carries about 200,000 clones, 80% to 90% of them seen once, and the ten largest clones take 0.7% to 0.95%. V shed 2 bases and J shed 2 bases, with 11 bases lying between them. From germline, CDR1 is KGHSH and CDR2 LQKENI. The CDR3 length is 15 residues. Sample: peripheral blood. The sequence was obtained from a woman aged 65 to 85 with acute or convalescent COVID-19. The chain joins TRBV18 to TRBJ2-3; TRBD1 is a possible D gene (6 bases). The chain's CDR3 is CASSPSRGLTDTQYF. CDR3 sequence (DNA): TGTGCCAGCTCACCAAGCAGGGGCCTCACAGATACGCAGTATTTT.